The 17 T cell receptor beta chains listed next were all sequenced from one sample in a study of regulatory T cells in long-lasting Graves disease. Investigators prepared the TCR beta libraries by applying iRepertoire HTBI primers and Arm-PCR of CDR3 regions. MiXCR, applied by TCRdb to the multiplex PCR reads, yields one record per CDR3 protein. The sample has approximately 540,000 distinct CDR3 sequences; 12% are singletons. This sample's time point: newly diagnosed GD, antithyroid drugs for less than 3 months. With RNA extracted from PBMCs as input, the TCR library was made. This sample also belongs to another study, concerning T cells in Graves' hyperthyroidism and ophthalmopathy.

The specimen comprised peripheral blood mononuclear cells (PBMCs), sampled at new diagnosis, from a patient treated with antithyroid drugs. These receptors were taken from a woman younger than 45 with Graves disease.

The sample holds many counts of this clonotype. The chain uses TRBV6-1 and TRBJ2-5, with TRBD1 matching 8 bases. J gave up 4 bases and V 5 bases, and 6 bases lay outside the gene matches. Germline V lookup: CDR1 MNHNS, CDR2 SASEGT. This CDR3 has 14 amino acids. CDR3 sequence (DNA): TGTGCCAGCAGTCTCCGACAGGGGATAGAGACCCAGTACTTC. Residues: CASSLRQGIETQYF.

This clonotype has a count of ten or more. This sequence joins TRBV2 and TRBJ1-2; the D gene is possibly TRBD1 (5 bases). Germline CDR1 reads SNHLY; CDR2 reads FYNNEI. V was clipped by 11 bases and J by 4 bases, with 14 bases between them. The CDR3 consists of 12 residues. The CDR3 sequence is CAGLQAFYGYTF. DNA for the CDR3: TGTGCCGGATTACAGGCGTTCTATGGCTACACCTTC.

This clonotype was observed many times. The chain links TRBV4-1 to TRBJ2-5, with D perhaps matching TRBD2 (6 bases). The V and J ends lost 1 base and 5 bases respectively, with 23 bases between them. The length of the CDR3 is 18 residues. The germline CDR1 and CDR2 sequences are MGHRA and YSYEKL. CDR3 amino acids: CASSQGLNRPREGETQYF. The DNA of the CDR3 is TGCGCCAGCAGCCAAGGTCTAAACCGGCCGCGGGAAGGGGAGACCCAGTACTTC.

This clonotype was counted ten times or more. The V call is TRBV15, the J call TRBJ2-7; 7 bases map to TRBD2. Germline V gives CDR1 LNHNV, CDR2 YYDKDF (reference sequence). The J segment lost 0 bases and the V segment lost 0 bases, leaving 5 bases of the junction unmatched. The CDR3 length is 16 residues. The CDR3: CATSRDRRTSSYEQYF. In DNA, the CDR3 is TGTGCCACCAGCAGAGATCGGAGGACTAGCTCCTACGAGCAGTACTTC. The full variable domain, its missing parts supplied by reference TRBV15 and TRBJ2-7, is DAMVIQNPRYQVTQFGKPVTLSCSQTLNHNVMYWYQQKSSQAPKLLFHYYDKDFNNEADTPDNFQSRRPNTSFCFLDIRSPGLGDTAMYLCATSRDRRTSSYEQYFGPGTRLTVT.

This clonotype occurred a few times. V usage is TRBV30 and J usage is TRBJ2-7; the match to TRBD2 covers 15 bases. Germline CDR1 reads GTSNPN; CDR2 reads SVGIG (reference sequence). The CDR3 runs 14 residues. Trimming removed 8 bases from V and 2 bases from J; junction bases left unmatched: 4. CDR3 loop: CAGTSGRQPYEQYF. CDR3 nucleotides: TGTGCCGGGACTAGCGGGAGGCAACCCTACGAGCAGTACTTC.

This clonotype was recorded many times. One junction end does not reproduce the germline sequence, and a read error may be involved. The V gene is TRBV30, the J gene TRBJ1-2; D is uncertain. Germline CDR1 is GTSNPN and CDR2 is SVGIG (reference sequence). The CDR3 totals 11 residues. The CDR3 DNA reads TGTGCCTGGAGTGTACTGGACGTCTATGAATTC. It encodes CAWSVLDVYEF.

This clonotype was recorded at least ten times. This chain connects TRBV7-8 to TRBJ2-1, with 7 bases lining up with TRBD2. Germline CDR1 and CDR2: SGHVS and FQNEAQ. The CDR3 runs 15 residues. With V trimmed by 1 base and J by 9 bases, 9 bases remained unmatched. The CDR3 sequence: CASSLVYGAGTEQFF. The CDR3, as DNA: TGTGCCAGCAGCTTAGTGTATGGAGCGGGAACTGAGCAGTTCTTC.

This clonotype was found many times. J is TRBJ1-2 and V is TRBV12-3 or TRBV12-4; weak D call: TRBD1 (5 bases). Between the trimmed V and J ends, which lost 5 bases and 7 bases, there was a span of 14 bases. CDR3 length: 13 residues. The CDR3 sequence: CASSMTDARGYTF. The CDR3, as DNA: TGTGCCAGCAGTATGACAGACGCCCGTGGCTACACCTTC.

This chain connects TRBV5-1 to TRBJ1-3, with a possible D match to TRBD1 (6 bases). The germline V gene has CDR1 SGHRS and CDR2 YFSETQ. The CDR3 is 15 residues long. Trimming shortened V by 2 bases and J by 2 bases, and 11 bases separated the two germline ends. The CDR3 here is CASSLQGWAGNTIYF. In nucleotides, the CDR3 is TGCGCCAGCAGCTTACAGGGTTGGGCTGGAAACACCATATATTTT.

The J gene is TRBJ1-2, the V gene TRBV4-3; D gene ambiguous. The CDR3 consists of 14 residues. Germline V gives CDR1 LGHNA, CDR2 YSLEER. V was clipped by 0 bases and J by 5 bases, with 10 bases between them. The CDR3 reads CASSQDYGVYGYTF. In DNA, the CDR3 is TGCGCCAGCAGCCAAGATTATGGAGTTTATGGCTACACCTTC.

This clonotype has only one observation. The V and J genes are TRBV2 and TRBJ2-1; 13 bases agree with TRBD2. The germline V gene encodes CDR1 SNHLY and CDR2 FYNNEI. With 6 bases clipped from V and 10 bases from J, the junction kept 9 bases outside the gene matches. This CDR3 region has 15 residues. This CDR3 reads CASRKTGTSGTEQFF. The CDR3 coding sequence is TGTGCCAGCAGGAAAACCGGGACTAGCGGGACCGAGCAGTTCTTC.

CDR3: CASSLSLAGIAQETQYF. CDR3 DNA: TGTGCCAGCAGTTTAAGTCTAGCGGGAATCGCTCAAGAGACCCAGTACTTC. The rearrangement joins TRBV28 to TRBJ2-5, with 9 nucleotides matching TRBD2. CDR1 is MDHEN and CDR2 is SYDVKM in the germline V gene. The CDR3 covers 17 residues. V dropped 2 bases and J dropped 2; count of bases not matched to a gene: 9.

This clonotype was detected many times. The chain is built from TRBV11-2 and TRBJ2-7; TRBD2 aligns across 7 bases. This CDR3 has 14 residues. V lost 5 bases and J lost 3; bases outside the gene matches: 7. The germline CDR1 and CDR2 sequences are SGHAT and FQNNGV. CDR3: CASSTQTSVYEQYF. The CDR3 DNA reads as TGTGCCAGCAGCACTCAAACTAGCGTCTACGAGCAGTACTTC.

The genes are TRBV15 and TRBJ2-2, with 7 bases lining up with TRBD1. CDR3 length: 14 amino acids. Germline trimming cut 7 bases from V and 0 bases from J; bases unmatched to any gene: 2. CDR1 and CDR2 (germline): LNHNV, YYDKDF (reference sequence). The CDR3 reads CATNRGSNTGELFF. DNA of the CDR3: TGTGCCACCAACAGGGGATCGAACACCGGGGAGCTGTTTTTT.

Comments on this clonotype: A read error is possible here, since a much larger clone lies one base away. V gene TRBV3-1 combines with J gene TRBJ2-2; TRBD2 is a possible D gene (5 bases). The germline gives CDR1 LGHDT, CDR2 YNNKEL (reference sequence). This CDR3 contains 14 residues. CDR3 DNA: TGTGCCAGCAGCCAAAATCACTTCACCGGGGAGCTGGTTTTT. This codes for CASSQNHFTGELVF.

The chain combines TRBV7-8 with TRBJ2-1; TRBD2 might be the D (6 bases). Germline V gene sequence: CDR1 SGHVS, CDR2 FQNEAQ. V was cut by 4 bases and J by 5 bases, with 36 bases left in between. CDR3 length: 22 amino acids. This chain's CDR3 is CASSSPERGGNSERFPDNEQFF. Here the CDR3 DNA reads TGTGCCAGCAGCTCGCCCGAGAGGGGCGGGAACAGCGAACGCTTTCCGGACAATGAGCAGTTCTTC.

There are many counts of this clonotype. V usage is TRBV11-3 and J usage is TRBJ2-7; D is perhaps TRBD2 (5 bases). The V gene's germline CDR1 is SGHNT and CDR2 YENEEA. V shed 7 bases and J shed 4 bases, with 5 bases lying between them. The CDR3 sequence is 10 residues long. CDR3: CASTGYEQYF. CDR3 DNA sequence: TGTGCCAGCACGGGGTACGAGCAGTACTTC. Drawing the rest from reference TRBV11-3 and TRBJ2-7, the complete variable domain is EAGVVQSPRYKIIEKKQPVAFWCNPISGHNTLYWYLQNLGQGPELLIRYENEEAVDDSQLPKDRFSAERLKGVDSTLKIQPAELGDSAVYLCASTGYEQYFGPGTRLTVT.